The 26 T cell receptor beta chains in this list originate from one sample, sequenced in a study of a mutant IDH1 vaccine in newly diagnosed glioma. Using immunoSEQ multiplex PCR, the repertoire was profiled, and TCRdb retains in-frame clones only, with some absent. The repertoire holds more than 35,000 clones, with approximately 81% as singletons. The antigens of these receptors remain unknown. Documented time point: week 35, safety follow-up. In every dose of vaccine, 300 ug of mutant IDH1 20-mer peptide was given alongside topical imiquimod. The starting material was PBMCs, obtained from a glioma patient whose treatment included an IDH1 peptide vaccine. The receptors shown here come from a woman in her thirties or forties with glioma. Some clones in this sample may be carry-over from other donors' samples.

The chain carries TRBV19 and TRBJ2-7, with no clear D. CDR1 is LNHDA and CDR2 is SQIVND in the germline V gene (reference sequence). Trimming cost V 1 base and J 1 base, with 8 bases left between them. This CDR3 is 14 amino acids long. CDR3 amino acids: CASSIVYDSYEQYF. As DNA, the CDR3 is TGTGCCAGTAGTATAGTCTACGATTCCTACGAGCAGTACTTC.

The chain couples TRBV7-3 to TRBJ2-1, with TRBD2 matching 9 bases. The CDR3 totals 17 residues. Trimming at V came to 1 base and at J to 9 bases, leaving 13 bases not matched to a gene. Germline V gene lookup returns CDR1 SGHTA and CDR2 FQGTGA. CDR3 coding DNA: TGTGCCAGCAGCTTAAATGCCCTCGGGCTAGCGGGGAGTGAGCAGTTCTTC. This codes for CASSLNALGLAGSEQFF.

The rearrangement joins TRBV5-1 to TRBJ1-2; a weak D match, TRBD1 (6 bases). Trimming removed 0 bases from V and 4 bases from J, with 10 bases in between. Germline V gives CDR1 SGHRS, CDR2 YFSETQ. CDR3 length: 14 amino acids. The CDR3 bases are TGCGCCAGCAGCTTGGCCCCAGGGGCCTATGGCTACACCTTC. Its protein is CASSLAPGAYGYTF.

This chain connects TRBV2 to TRBJ2-7; D tentatively reads TRBD1 or TRBD2 (5 bases each). This CDR3 contains 12 residues. Germline assignment: CDR1 SNHLY and CDR2 FYNNEI. Between the trimmed V and J ends, which lost 8 bases and 6 bases, there was a span of 14 bases. CDR3 in DNA: TGTGCCAGCGCCGGGGACGCGGGCGAGCAGTACTTC. It yields the protein CASAGDAGEQYF.

This chain joins TRBV5-4 and TRBJ1-1, with 10 bases lining up with TRBD1. In germline, CDR1 is SGHNT, CDR2 YYREEE (reference sequence). V lost 1 base and J lost 7; bases outside the gene matches: 4. This CDR3 spans 14 amino acids. CDR3 protein: CASSLRDRGFEAFF. CDR3 in DNA: TGTGCCAGCAGCTTGCGGGACAGGGGCTTTGAAGCTTTCTTT.

The chain recombines TRBV5-6 with TRBJ2-5; perhaps TRBD1 as D (6 bases). CDR1 is SGHDT and CDR2 is YYEEEE in the germline V gene. Trimming shortened V by 3 bases and J by 5 bases, and 14 bases separated the two germline ends. The CDR3 consists of 14 residues. As DNA, the CDR3 is TGTGCCAGCAGCTATAGGACAGTGCGGGAGACCCAGTACTTC. This gives the protein CASSYRTVRETQYF.

V gene TRBV19 combines with J gene TRBJ2-1; a possible D gene is TRBD1 (5 bases). V lost 6 bases to trimming and J lost 1 base, with 10 bases between them. CDR1 and CDR2 (germline): LNHDA, SQIVND (reference sequence). The CDR3 covers 14 residues. The CDR3 protein is CASRPQGSYNEQFF. The CDR3 DNA reads as TGTGCCAGTAGGCCCCAGGGATCCTACAATGAGCAGTTCTTC.

Points on this clone: One end of the junction fails to match germline, which may point to a read error. The CDR3 nucleotides are TGTGCTAGCAGCTTAGGGAAGGGAGCGGGGGAGACCCAGTACTTC. This sequence encodes CASSLGKGAGETQYF. The V call is TRBV7-7, the J call TRBJ2-5; 7 nucleotides agree with TRBD2. This CDR3 has 15 amino acids. CDR1 and CDR2 (germline): SSHAT, FNYEAQ (reference sequence).

In DNA, the CDR3 is TGCGCCAGCAGCCCAACTAGCGGACCCTCCTACGAGCAGTACTTC. Protein: CASSPTSGPSYEQYF. The chain is built from TRBV5-1 and TRBJ2-7; 8 nucleotides match TRBD2. Unmatched junction bases numbered 6, after V lost 4 bases and J lost 0 bases. Germline-derived CDR1 and CDR2 are SGHRS and YFSETQ. The CDR3 length is 15 residues.

This clone turned up a few times. This chain connects TRBV6-1 to TRBJ1-5; D unresolved. This CDR3 has 15 residues. Trimming removed 0 bases from V and 2 bases from J, with 8 bases in between. CDR1 and CDR2 from the germline V gene are MNHNS and SASEGT. The CDR3 DNA sequence: TGTGCCAGCAGTGAAGCAGGACTGGGCAATCAGCCCCAGCATTTT. This codes for CASSEAGLGNQPQHF.

The chain combines TRBV5-1 with TRBJ1-6, with 9 bases fitting TRBD1. Germline V lookup: CDR1 SGHRS, CDR2 YFSETQ. CDR3 length equals 16 residues. V shed 4 bases, J shed 4 bases, and the junction held 6 bases outside the gene matches. This CDR3 is CASSPEGQGYNSPLHF. In nucleotides, the CDR3 is TGCGCCAGCAGCCCGGAGGGACAGGGTTATAATTCACCCCTCCACTTT.

J is TRBJ2-1 and V is TRBV7-2; D is unresolved. CDR1 is SGHTA, CDR2 FQGNSA, per germline. The V and J ends lost 1 base and 7 bases respectively, with 11 bases between them. The CDR3 totals 14 residues. CDR3 region: CASSLGVLSNEQFF. The CDR3 DNA reads TGTGCCAGCAGCTTAGGGGTACTAAGTAATGAGCAGTTCTTC.

The CDR3 loop reads CASRFREGYSNQPQHF. CDR3 bases: TGTGCCAGCAGGTTCAGGGAGGGATATAGCAATCAGCCCCAGCATTTT. The chain carries TRBV6-7 and TRBJ1-5; weak D call: TRBD1 (5 bases). TRBV6-7 is identified as an open reading frame with a role that is uncertain. This CDR3 is 16 amino acids long. V lost 6 bases and J lost 0, with 15 bases in between.

The V call is TRBV5-4, the J call TRBJ2-7; D remains unclear. This CDR3 spans 14 amino acids. Trimming removed 10 bases at V and 2 bases at J, with 19 bases between. The V gene's germline CDR1 is SGHNT and CDR2 YYREEE (reference sequence). CDR3 residues: CALKQDDKAYEQYF. CDR3 nucleotides: TGTGCCCTCAAACAAGATGACAAGGCCTACGAGCAGTACTTC.

The chain joins TRBV4-2 to TRBJ2-1; 14 bases fit TRBD2. Trimming took 0 bases from V and 3 from J; bases not matched to a gene: 1. Per germline, CDR1 LGHNA and CDR2 YNFKEQ. The CDR3 extends over 17 amino acids. In DNA, the CDR3 is TGTGCCAGCAGCCAAGAGGGACTAGCGGGAGTCTACAATGAGCAGTTCTTC. It specifies CASSQEGLAGVYNEQFF.

The chain employs TRBV4-3 and TRBJ2-2; D gene uncertain. V was clipped by 3 bases and J by 7 bases, with 6 bases between them. Germline assignment: CDR1 LGHNA and CDR2 YSLEER. The CDR3 runs 12 residues. CDR3 loop: CASSHTYGELFF. CDR3 in DNA: TGCGCCAGCAGCCATACCTACGGGGAGCTGTTTTTT.

The chain employs TRBV5-1 and TRBJ2-2; tentative D call: TRBD2 (5 bases). This CDR3 is built from 14 residues. CDR1 and CDR2 (germline): SGHRS, YFSETQ. Trimming shortened V by 5 bases and J by 3 bases, and 11 bases separated the two germline ends. The CDR3 loop reads CASSEASYTGELFF. As DNA, the CDR3 is TGCGCCAGCAGTGAAGCTAGCTACACCGGGGAGCTGTTTTTT.

This sequence joins TRBV6-5 and TRBJ2-1; the D gene is possibly TRBD2 (5 bases). The CDR3 is 15 residues long. The germline V gene encodes CDR1 MNHEY and CDR2 SVGAGI. Between the trimmed V and J ends, which lost 0 bases and 6 bases, there was a span of 12 bases. The CDR3 DNA is TGTGCCAGCAGTTACTCATTCACTAGGCCCAATGAGCAGTTCTTC. This gives the protein CASSYSFTRPNEQFF.

The chain recombines TRBV7-9 with TRBJ2-7; D not certain. Germline V lookup: CDR1 SEHNR, CDR2 FQNEAQ (reference sequence). The CDR3 has 11 amino acids. Trimming left V 5 bases short and J 6 bases short, with 8 bases between. The CDR3 DNA reads as TGTGCCAGCAGCCTGGAGTTCGAGCAGTACTTC. It is translated as CASSLEFEQYF.

J is TRBJ2-2 and V is TRBV15; D tentatively fits TRBD1 or TRBD2 (5 bases each). Germline values: CDR1 LNHNV, CDR2 YYDKDF (reference sequence). V shed 7 bases and J shed 5 bases, with 11 bases lying between them. CDR3 length equals 13 residues. As DNA, the CDR3 is TGTGCCACCAACAAGTGGGGGACCGGGGAGCTGTTTTTT. It is translated as CATNKWGTGELFF.

The count of this clone is one. The chain is built from TRBV5-1 and TRBJ2-3; the D is unclear. Deletions cut 3 bases from V and 3 bases from J, with 11 bases between. Germline CDR1 SGHRS, CDR2 YFSETQ. The CDR3 runs to 14 residues. The CDR3 nucleotides are TGCGCCAGCAGCTCCCTATTGTATACAGATACGCAGTATTTT. It specifies CASSSLLYTDTQYF.

The chain couples TRBV6-6 to TRBJ2-7; no clear D. The CDR3 sequence is 16 residues long. CDR1 and CDR2 (germline): MNHNY, SVGAGI (reference sequence). V lost 2 bases, J lost 0 bases, and 14 bases lay in between. CDR3 sequence reads: CASSYPPQISSYEQYF. CDR3 nucleotide sequence: TGTGCCAGCAGTTACCCTCCCCAGATTAGCTCCTACGAGCAGTACTTC.

The chain carries TRBV7-8 and TRBJ2-5; D is possibly TRBD2 (6 bases). With 2 bases removed from V and 4 bases from J, the gap between germline ends came to 14 bases. Germline values: CDR1 SGHVS, CDR2 FQNEAQ. This CDR3 spans 15 amino acids. In DNA, the CDR3 is TGTGCCAGCAGCTTATTACGGGGGAAAAGAGAGACCCAGTACTTC. It translates to CASSLLRGKRETQYF.

This clone was seen once. Written as DNA, the CDR3 is TGTGCCACCAGCGGCCTACCCGGGATGGAAGGGGAGACCCAGTACTTC. Residues: CATSGLPGMEGETQYF. The chain links TRBV15 to TRBJ2-5, with D possibly matching TRBD2 (5 bases). The germline V gene encodes CDR1 LNHNV and CDR2 YYDKDF (reference sequence). The CDR3 is 16 residues long. V shed 5 bases and J shed 5 bases, with 21 bases lying between them.

In this sample, this clone turned up a few times. The chain has TRBV10-3 and TRBJ1-1, with D possibly TRBD1 on 5 matching bases. The CDR3 sequence is 15 residues long. Germline loops: CDR1 ENHRY, CDR2 SYGVKD. The V gene lost 2 bases and the J gene lost 5 bases, with 15 bases spanning the gap. DNA for the CDR3: TGTGCCATCAGTGAGGGGGAGGGGAGCAGGACTGAAGCTTTCTTT. It specifies CAISEGEGSRTEAFF.

J is TRBJ1-3 and V is TRBV5-1; TRBD1 agrees at 8 bases. CDR3 length equals 15 residues. Looked up from germline, CDR1 is SGHRS and CDR2 is YFSETQ. With V trimmed by 6 bases and J by 3 bases, 8 bases remained unmatched. CDR3 loop: CASTDRTGLGNTIYF. CDR3 DNA: TGCGCCAGCACCGACAGGACAGGGCTTGGAAACACCATATATTTT.